A single T cell receptor (beta chain) is shown here with its context. Its antigen target is currently unknown. One base away there is no much larger clone; base qualities are not given. The source of the sample is a study of ipilimumab plus nivolumab after autologous stem cell transplantation (dated by TCRdb to the early 2020s). Notes on the research overall: A median of roughly 5 ipilimumab doses and under ten nivolumab doses was received by trial patients. The trial enrolled patients with high-risk diffuse large B cell lymphoma, mature T cell lymphoma, or multiple myeloma undergoing autologous transplant. Both primary refractory and relapsed disease were represented in the DLBCL cohort, where 18-month progression-free survival was approximately 87% and 28%, respectively. Approximately 35 patients made up the trial's intent-to-treat population. Broader findings and caveats from the paper: Combined checkpoint inhibition as post-transplant consolidation was concluded by the authors to appear tolerable. The authors stated that profiles of the T cell receptor repertoire, regulatory T cell phenotype and gut microbiota provided a biologic rationale for studying this approach further.

Starting 14 to 28 days after the autologous transplant, patients began checkpoint therapy, which included ipilimumab at 1 mg/kg intravenously on day 1 of selected weeks. Patients received nivolumab at 3 mg/kg intravenously on day 1 of weeks 1, 4, 7, 10, and every two weeks through week 26. This was a Phase Ib clinical trial that tested ipilimumab plus nivolumab, given as combined checkpoint inhibition, for consolidation following autologous stem cell transplantation. V drops 3 bases and J drops 4 bases, leaving 18 bases in between. From the germline V gene (reference sequence), CDR1 is LNHDA and CDR2 is SQIVND. Its CDR3 holds 17 amino acids, cysteine through phenylalanine. Only the CDR3 DNA stays, 51 bases, in frame from base 1. The receptor library was made with the immunoSEQ multiplex PCR assay. TCRdb holds this immuneACCESS table with in-frame rearrangements only. Some clones are missing; in checked studies, unresolved V genes explain under half, and the rest has no known cause. The sample profile shows about 84,000 clones; 83% of them were found once. In total, the top ten clones hold less than 2.5% of the sample.

This sample comprised PBMCs, obtained in a trial of ipilimumab plus nivolumab as post-transplant consolidation. This TCR came from a male donor with diffuse large B-cell lymphoma. This sequence uses TRBV19 and TRBJ2-2; TRBD2 is a possible D gene, resting on 6 matching bases. CDR3 loop: CASSIKEGWSSTGELFF. The base sequence is TGTGCCAGTAGTATTAAGGAGGGCTGGAGTAGCACCGGGGAGCTGTTTTTT.